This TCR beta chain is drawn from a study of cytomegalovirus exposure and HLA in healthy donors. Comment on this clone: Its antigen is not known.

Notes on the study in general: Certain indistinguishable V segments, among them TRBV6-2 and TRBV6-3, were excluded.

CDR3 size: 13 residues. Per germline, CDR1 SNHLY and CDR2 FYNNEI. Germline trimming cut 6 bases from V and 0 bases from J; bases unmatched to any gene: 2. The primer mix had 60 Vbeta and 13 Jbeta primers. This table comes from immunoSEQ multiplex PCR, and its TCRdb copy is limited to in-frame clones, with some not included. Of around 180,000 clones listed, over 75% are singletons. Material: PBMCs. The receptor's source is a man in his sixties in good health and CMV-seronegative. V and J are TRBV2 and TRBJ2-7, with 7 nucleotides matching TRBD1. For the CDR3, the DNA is TGTGCCAGCAGCGACAGGGCCTCCTACGAGCAGTACTTC. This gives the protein CASSDRASYEQYF. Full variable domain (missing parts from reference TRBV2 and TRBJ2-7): EPEVTQTPSHQVTQMGQEVILRCVPISNHLYFYWYRQILGQKVEFLVSFYNNEISEKSEIFDDQFSVERPDGSNFTLKIRSTKLEDSAMYFCASSDRASYEQYFGPGTRLTVT.